This entry is about one TCR beta chain. The antigen is unknown. The data originate from a study of cytomegalovirus exposure and HLA in healthy donors. Study-level background: Of 300 to 450 genotyped donors, approximately 80% clustered with self-reported Caucasian donors. Broader study findings: Researchers catalogued approximately 170 TCR beta chains as cytomegalovirus-associated. Per published reports, the classifier diagnosed cytomegalovirus status with high specificity and sensitivity.

V was pared by 7 bases and J by 7 bases, with 17 bases between. The CDR3 sequence is 13 residues long. Germline CDR1 reads MNHNS; CDR2 reads SASEGT. Vbeta (60) and Jbeta (13) primers were used in the PCR. Method: immunoSEQ multiplex PCR; TCRdb's copy keeps in-frame clones and lacks some. The sample lists about 160,000 clones; nearly 80% were seen once. The sample comprised PBMCs. The source is a man aged 18 to 30 in good health and CMV-seropositive. The gene calls are TRBV6-1 and TRBJ2-7; maybe TRBD1 (6 bases). The CDR3 DNA is TGTGCCAGCAAGGAAGGGCAGGGGCCTGAGCAGTACTTC. It is translated as CASKEGQGPEQYF.